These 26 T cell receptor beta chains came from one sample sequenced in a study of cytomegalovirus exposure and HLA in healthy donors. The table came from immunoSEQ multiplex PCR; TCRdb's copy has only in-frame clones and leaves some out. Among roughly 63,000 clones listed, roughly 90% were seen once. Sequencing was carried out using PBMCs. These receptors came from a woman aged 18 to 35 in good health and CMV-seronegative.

CDR3 coding DNA: TGTGCCAGCAGCGGACTAGCGGGGGGCGATGAGCAGTTCTTC. Its translation: CASSGLAGGDEQFF. The chain couples TRBV6-4 to TRBJ2-1, with 14 bases lining up with TRBD2. Germline CDR1 and CDR2: MRHNA and SNTAGT. There are 14 residues in the CDR3. The V and J ends lost 6 bases and 8 bases, in that order; junction bases with no gene match: 3.

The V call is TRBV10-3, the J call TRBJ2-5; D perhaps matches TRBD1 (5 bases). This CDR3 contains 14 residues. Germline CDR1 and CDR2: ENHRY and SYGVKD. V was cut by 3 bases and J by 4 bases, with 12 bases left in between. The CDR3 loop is CAISEFRALETQYF. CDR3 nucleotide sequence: TGTGCCATCAGTGAATTCAGGGCACTAGAGACCCAGTACTTC.

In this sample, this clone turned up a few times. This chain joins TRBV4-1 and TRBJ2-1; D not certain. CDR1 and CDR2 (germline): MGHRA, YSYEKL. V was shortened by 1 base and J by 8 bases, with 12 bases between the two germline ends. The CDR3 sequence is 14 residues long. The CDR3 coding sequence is TGCGCCAGCAGCCAAGCATTAAACCCGGATGAGCAGTTCTTC. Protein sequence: CASSQALNPDEQFF.

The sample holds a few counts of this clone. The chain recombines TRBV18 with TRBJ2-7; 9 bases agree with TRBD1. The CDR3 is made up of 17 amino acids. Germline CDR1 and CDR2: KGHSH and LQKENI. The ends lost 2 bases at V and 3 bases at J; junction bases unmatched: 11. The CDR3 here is CASSPYMSGQGFYEQYF. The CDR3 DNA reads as TGTGCCAGCTCACCATATATGTCGGGACAGGGTTTCTACGAGCAGTACTTC.

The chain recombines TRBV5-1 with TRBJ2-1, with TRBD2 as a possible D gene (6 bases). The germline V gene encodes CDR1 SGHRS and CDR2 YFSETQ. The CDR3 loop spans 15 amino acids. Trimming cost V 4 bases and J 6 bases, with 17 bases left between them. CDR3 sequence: CASSRGGIGSNEQFF. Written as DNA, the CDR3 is TGCGCCAGCAGCCGCGGAGGGATTGGCAGCAATGAGCAGTTCTTC.

The CDR3 region is CASSYVAGGLYEQYF. For the CDR3, the DNA is TGTGCCAGCAGTTACGTTGCAGGGGGCCTCTACGAGCAGTACTTC. The chain carries TRBV6-5 and TRBJ2-7, with TRBD1 identical over 8 bases. V was clipped by 2 bases and J by 3 bases; unmatched bases: 6. The CDR3 runs 15 residues. Germline assignment: CDR1 MNHEY and CDR2 SVGAGI.

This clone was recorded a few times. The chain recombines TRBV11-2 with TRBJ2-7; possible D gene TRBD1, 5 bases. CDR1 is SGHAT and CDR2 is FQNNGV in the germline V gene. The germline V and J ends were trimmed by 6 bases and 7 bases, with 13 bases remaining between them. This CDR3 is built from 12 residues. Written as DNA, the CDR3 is TGTGCCAGCAGATACAGGTTAGGGGAGCAGTACTTC. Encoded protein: CASRYRLGEQYF. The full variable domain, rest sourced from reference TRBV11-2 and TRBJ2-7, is EAGVAQSPRYKIIEKRQSVAFWCNPISGHATLYWYQQILGQGPKLLIQFQNNGVVDDSQLPKDRFSAERLKGVDSTLKIQPAKLEDSAVYLCASRYRLGEQYFGPGTRLTVT.

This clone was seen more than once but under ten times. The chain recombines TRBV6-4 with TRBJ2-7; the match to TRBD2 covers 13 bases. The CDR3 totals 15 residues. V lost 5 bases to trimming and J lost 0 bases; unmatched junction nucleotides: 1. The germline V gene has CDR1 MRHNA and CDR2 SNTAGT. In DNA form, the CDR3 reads TGTGCCAGCAGTTGGACTAGCGGGAGCTCCTACGAGCAGTACTTC. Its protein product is CASSWTSGSSYEQYF.

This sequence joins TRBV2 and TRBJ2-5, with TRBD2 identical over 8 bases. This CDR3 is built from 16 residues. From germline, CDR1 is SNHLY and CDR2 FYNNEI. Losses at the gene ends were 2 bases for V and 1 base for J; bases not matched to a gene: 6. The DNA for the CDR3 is TGTGCCAGCAGTGAATCCACTAGCGGCATCCAAGAGACCCAGTACTTC. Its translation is CASSESTSGIQETQYF. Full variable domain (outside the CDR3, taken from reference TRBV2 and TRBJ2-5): EPEVTQTPSHQVTQMGQEVILRCVPISNHLYFYWYRQILGQKVEFLVSFYNNEISEKSEIFDDQFSVERPDGSNFTLKIRSTKLEDSAMYFCASSESTSGIQETQYFGPGTRLLVL.

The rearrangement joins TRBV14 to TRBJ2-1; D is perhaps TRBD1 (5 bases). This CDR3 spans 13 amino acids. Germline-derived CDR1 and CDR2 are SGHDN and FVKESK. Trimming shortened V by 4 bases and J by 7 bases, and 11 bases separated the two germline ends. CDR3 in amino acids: CASSRQSGNEQFF. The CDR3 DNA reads TGTGCCAGCAGCCGACAGTCCGGGAATGAGCAGTTCTTC.

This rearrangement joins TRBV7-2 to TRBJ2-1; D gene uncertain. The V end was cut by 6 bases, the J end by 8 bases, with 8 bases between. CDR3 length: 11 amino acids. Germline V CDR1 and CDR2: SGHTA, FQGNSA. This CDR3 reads CASSPAYEQFF. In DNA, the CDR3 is TGTGCCAGCAGTCCAGCGTATGAGCAGTTCTTC.

CDR3 bases: TGCGCCAGCAGCCAAGCTCCGGGACAGGGGGCTTCGAACACCGGGGAGCTGTTTTTT. It encodes CASSQAPGQGASNTGELFF. J is TRBJ2-2 and V is TRBV4-1, with 12 bases identical to TRBD1. With 1 base clipped from V and 0 bases from J, the junction kept 6 bases outside the gene matches. Germline CDR1 reads MGHRA; CDR2 reads YSYEKL. This CDR3 spans 19 amino acids.

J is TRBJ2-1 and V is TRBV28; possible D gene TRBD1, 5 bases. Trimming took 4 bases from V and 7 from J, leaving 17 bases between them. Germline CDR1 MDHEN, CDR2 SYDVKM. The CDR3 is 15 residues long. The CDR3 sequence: CASSSHRAGQNEQFF. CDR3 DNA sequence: TGTGCCAGCAGTTCCCACCGGGCAGGGCAGAATGAGCAGTTCTTC.

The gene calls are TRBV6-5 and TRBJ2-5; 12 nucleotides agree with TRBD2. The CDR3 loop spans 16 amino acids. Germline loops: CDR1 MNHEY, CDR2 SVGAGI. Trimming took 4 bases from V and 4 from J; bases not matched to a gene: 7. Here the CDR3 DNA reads TGTGCCAGCAGTTGGACTAGCGGGGACGCGCGAGAGACCCAGTACTTC. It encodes CASSWTSGDARETQYF.

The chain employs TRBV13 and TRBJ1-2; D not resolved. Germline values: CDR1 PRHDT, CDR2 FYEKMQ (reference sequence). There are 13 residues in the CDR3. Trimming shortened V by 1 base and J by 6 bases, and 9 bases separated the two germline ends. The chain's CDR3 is CASSLAGLDGYTF. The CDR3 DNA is TGTGCCAGCAGCTTAGCAGGTTTGGATGGCTACACCTTC.

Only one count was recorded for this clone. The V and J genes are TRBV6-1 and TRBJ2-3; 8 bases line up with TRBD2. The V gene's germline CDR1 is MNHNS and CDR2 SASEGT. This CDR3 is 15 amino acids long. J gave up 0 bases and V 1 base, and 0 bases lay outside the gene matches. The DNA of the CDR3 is TGTGCCAGCAGTGAAGTAGCGGGGAGCACAGATACGCAGTATTTT. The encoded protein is CASSEVAGSTDTQYF.

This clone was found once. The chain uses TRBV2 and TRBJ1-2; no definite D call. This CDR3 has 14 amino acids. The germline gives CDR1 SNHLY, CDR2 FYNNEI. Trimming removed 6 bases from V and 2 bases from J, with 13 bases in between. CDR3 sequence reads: CASSASQNNYGYTF. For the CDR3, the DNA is TGTGCCAGCAGCGCTTCACAGAACAACTATGGCTACACCTTC.

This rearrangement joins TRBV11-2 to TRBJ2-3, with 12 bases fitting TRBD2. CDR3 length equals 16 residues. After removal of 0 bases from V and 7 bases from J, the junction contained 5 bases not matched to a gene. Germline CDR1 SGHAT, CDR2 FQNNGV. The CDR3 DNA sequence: TGTGCCAGCAGCTTAGATCTAGCGGGGGGGCTCCATACGCAGTATTTT. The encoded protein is CASSLDLAGGLHTQYF.

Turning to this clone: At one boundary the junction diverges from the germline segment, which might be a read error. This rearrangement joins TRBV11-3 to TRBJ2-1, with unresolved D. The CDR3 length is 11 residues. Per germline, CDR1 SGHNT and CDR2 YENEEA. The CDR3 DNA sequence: TGTGCCAGCAGCTTAAAGTCCCCCGCGGTCTTC. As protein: CASSLKSPAVF.

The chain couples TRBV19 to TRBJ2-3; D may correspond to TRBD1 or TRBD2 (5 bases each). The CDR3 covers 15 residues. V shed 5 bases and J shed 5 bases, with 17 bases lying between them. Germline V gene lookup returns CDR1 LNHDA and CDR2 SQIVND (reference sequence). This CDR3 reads CASSVGQFRGDTQYF. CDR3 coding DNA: TGTGCCAGTAGTGTAGGACAATTTCGGGGAGATACGCAGTATTTT.

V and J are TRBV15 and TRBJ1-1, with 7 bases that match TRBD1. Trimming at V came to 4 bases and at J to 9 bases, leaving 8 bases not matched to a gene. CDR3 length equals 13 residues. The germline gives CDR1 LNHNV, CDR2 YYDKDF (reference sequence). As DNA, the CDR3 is TGTGCCACCAGCACGGGGGACAGAGTAAAAGCTTTCTTT. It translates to CATSTGDRVKAFF.

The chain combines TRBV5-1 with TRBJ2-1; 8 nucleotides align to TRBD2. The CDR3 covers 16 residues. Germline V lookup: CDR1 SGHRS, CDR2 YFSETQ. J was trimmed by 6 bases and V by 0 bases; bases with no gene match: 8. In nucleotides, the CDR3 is TGCGCCAGCAGCTTGGCCTCGGGAGGGCCTAGCAATGAGCAGTTCTTC. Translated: CASSLASGGPSNEQFF.

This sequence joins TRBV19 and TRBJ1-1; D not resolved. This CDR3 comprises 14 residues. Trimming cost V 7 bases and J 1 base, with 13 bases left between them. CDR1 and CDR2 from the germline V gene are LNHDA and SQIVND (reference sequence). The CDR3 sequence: CASTQDRWNTEAFF. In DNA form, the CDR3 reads TGTGCCAGTACCCAAGATCGGTGGAACACTGAAGCTTTCTTT. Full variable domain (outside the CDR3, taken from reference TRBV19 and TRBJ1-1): DGGITQSPKYLFRKEGQNVTLSCEQNLNHDAMYWYRQDPGQGLRLIYYSQIVNDFQKGDIAEGYSVSREKKESFPLTVTSAQKNPTAFYLCASTQDRWNTEAFFGQGTRLTVV.

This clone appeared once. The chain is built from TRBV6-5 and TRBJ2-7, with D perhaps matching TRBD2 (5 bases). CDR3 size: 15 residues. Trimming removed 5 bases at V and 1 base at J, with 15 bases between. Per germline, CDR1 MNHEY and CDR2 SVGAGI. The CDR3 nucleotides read TGTGCCAGCAGTCCTTCTCGAGGGCGTTCCTACGAGCAGTACTTC. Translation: CASSPSRGRSYEQYF.

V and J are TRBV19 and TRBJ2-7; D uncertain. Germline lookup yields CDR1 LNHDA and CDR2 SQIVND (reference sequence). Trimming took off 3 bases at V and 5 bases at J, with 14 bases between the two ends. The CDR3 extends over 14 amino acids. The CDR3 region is CASSMAPGFNEQYF. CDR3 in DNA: TGTGCCAGTAGTATGGCCCCCGGGTTCAACGAGCAGTACTTC.

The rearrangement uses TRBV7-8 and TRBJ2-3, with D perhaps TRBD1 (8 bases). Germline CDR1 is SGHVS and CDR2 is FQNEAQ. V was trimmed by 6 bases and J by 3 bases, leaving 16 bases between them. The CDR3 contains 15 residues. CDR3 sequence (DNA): TGTGCCAGCAGGACCAAACAGGGGGGGACAGATACGCAGTATTTT. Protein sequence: CASRTKQGGTDTQYF.